The TCR beta chain under discussion was sequenced for a study of T cell repertoires and Cas9 in healthy adults (dated by TCRdb to 2016 to 2019). Background on the whole study: Within the CD4 and CD8 compartments, the researchers characterized SpCas9-reactive T cells in terms of multi-effector potency, cytotoxicity and lineage determination. The study examined preexisting T cell immunity against the Streptococcus pyogenes Cas9 nuclease (SpCas9) used in CRISPR gene editing. Overall study results and their limits: In vitro, SpCas9-reactive regulatory T cells were reported to reduce the proliferation and function of SpCas9-reactive effector T cells.

Donors were healthy humans. Library preparation was by the immunoSEQ multiplex PCR assay. Imported from immuneACCESS, the table was reduced by TCRdb to in-frame sequences with V and J called. These copies leave out some clones; in studies compared against another copy, an unresolved V gene accounts for under half, and the cause of the remainder is not known. The sample data list around 25,000 clones, and around nine tenths of these were observed just once. Roughly 0.7% of the sample belongs to the ten largest clones. Concerning this clone: Its target antigen remains unknown. Base qualities are not provided; no much larger clone lies one nucleotide away.

The germline V gene supplies CDR1 SGHRS and CDR2 YFSETQ. The CDR3 runs 14 amino acids, cysteine and phenylalanine included. CDR3 DNA is the only sequence kept; it has 42 bases, read in frame from the first base. After removal of 4 bases from V and 3 bases from J, the junction retains 6 bases not matched to a gene. This receptor was identified in a human donor in good health. Sequencing used CD4+ effector T cells (CD127+, CD25-, CD137-, CD154-) from PBMCs; culture status not recorded. The chain was built from TRBV5-1 and TRBJ1-2, and 7 junction bases match TRBD1. The DNA reads TGCGCCAGCAGCCGACAGGGTGGGGACTATGGCTACACCTTC. This encodes CASSRQGGDYGYTF. The full variable domain, with segments outside the CDR3 supplied by the reference TRBV5-1 and TRBJ1-2 proteins, appears as KAGVTQTPRYLIKTRGQQVTLSCSPISGHRSVSWYQQTPGQGLQFLFEYFSETQRNKGNFPGRFSGRQFSNSRSEMNVSTLELGDSALYLCASSRQGGDYGYTFGSGTRLTVV.